This TCR beta chain emerged from a study of blood T cell repertoires in COVID-19. Study at large: Sites in the United States, Italy and Spain provided acute and convalescent COVID-19 samples.

CDR1 is DFQATT and CDR2 is SNEGSKA in the germline V gene (reference sequence). This CDR3 is built from 15 residues. Unmatched junction bases numbered 10, after V lost 3 bases and J lost 6 bases. The assay was immunoSEQ multiplex PCR, and TCRdb's table has in-frame clones only and misses some. The sample includes approximately 200,000 clones, around four fifths of them seen just once. The sequenced material came from peripheral blood. The TCR was taken from a human donor with acute or convalescent COVID-19. The donor label of this sample is uncertain. V gene TRBV20-1 combines with J gene TRBJ2-7, with 11 bases aligning to TRBD2. The CDR3 bases are TGCAGTGCTAGTGATAGCGGGAGGGCCTGGTCCGAGCAGTACTTC. This sequence encodes CSASDSGRAWSEQYF.